This T cell receptor (beta chain) was documented in a study of blood T cell repertoires in COVID-19. This table comes from immunoSEQ multiplex PCR, and its TCRdb copy is limited to in-frame clones, with some not included. The sample shows some 150,000 clones, about 80% of them seen only once. The CDR3 loop spans 15 amino acids. Germline-derived CDR1 and CDR2 are SGHAT and FQNNGV. The J segment lost 0 bases and the V segment lost 5 bases, leaving 3 bases of the junction unmatched. This chain joins TRBV11-2 and TRBJ1-4, with TRBD1 identical over 7 bases. Material for sequencing was peripheral blood. This sequence originates from a human donor in a cohort sampled during active COVID-19. CDR3 nucleotide sequence: TGTGCCAGCAGCCTCCAGGGGGCAACTAATGAAAAACTGTTTTTT. Amino acids: CASSLQGATNEKLFF.